The 20 T cell receptor beta chains below all came from one sample that was sequenced in a study of T cell repertoires in cytomegalovirus infection. Each CDR3 protein is one row after TCRdb ran MiXCR on the reads. The repertoire has some 600,000 distinct CDR3 sequences, approximately 25% of them found once; the top ten carry 6.5% to 10%. Sequencing input: CD8+ T cells from PBMCs. Source of these receptors: a human donor in good health (CMV status not recorded). Some clones in this sample may be carry-over from other donors' samples.

In this sample, this clonotype turned up a few times. This chain uses TRBV28 with TRBJ2-4; D call uncertain. The germline V gene encodes CDR1 MDHEN and CDR2 SYDVKM. The CDR3 has 15 residues. Trimming removed 6 bases from V and 8 bases from J, with 20 bases in between. CDR3 bases: TGTGCCAGCAGCTACGGGCCTCGGAATGCAGACATTCAGTACTTC. Residues: CASSYGPRNADIQYF.

V and J are TRBV2 and TRBJ2-3, with D unresolved. Germline V gene sequence: CDR1 SNHLY, CDR2 FYNNEI. This CDR3 region has 14 residues. Trimming took off 2 bases at V and 6 bases at J, with 12 bases between the two ends. The CDR3 reads CASSEMGGGDTQYF. CDR3 sequence (DNA): TGTGCCAGCAGTGAAATGGGCGGCGGCGATACGCAGTATTTT.

The CDR3 sequence is CASSPRTSFEQFF. Here the CDR3 DNA reads TGTGCCAGCAGCCCCCGGACTAGTTTTGAGCAGTTCTTC. The chain employs TRBV7-9 and TRBJ2-1; TRBD2 matches 7 bases. The CDR3 runs 13 residues. Germline CDR1 is SEHNR and CDR2 is FQNEAQ (reference sequence). The trim removed 5 bases at V and 9 bases at J, leaving 7 bases unmatched.

This clonotype was counted at least ten times. The CDR3 DNA sequence: TGTGCCAGCAGTTCAGGGGGCTATCAGCCCCAGCATTTT. Protein sequence: CASSSGGYQPQHF. The gene calls are TRBV28 and TRBJ1-5; TRBD1 matches at 8 bases. Per germline, CDR1 MDHEN and CDR2 SYDVKM. The CDR3 has 13 residues. The J segment lost 5 bases and the V segment lost 4 bases, leaving 1 base of the junction unmatched.

This clonotype was picked up many times. This CDR3 is CASRAPGTNTGELFF. In nucleotides, the CDR3 is TGTGCCAGCAGAGCCCCGGGGACGAACACCGGGGAGCTGTTTTTT. V gene TRBV7-2 combines with J gene TRBJ2-2; a possible D gene is TRBD2 (5 bases). The V gene lost 6 bases and the J gene lost 0 bases, with 11 bases spanning the gap. Germline V gene data show CDR1 as SGHTA and CDR2 as FQGNSA. CDR3 size: 15 residues. Variable domain in full (rest from reference TRBV7-2 and TRBJ2-2): GAGVSQSPSNKVTEKGKDVELRCDPISGHTALYWYRQSLGQGLEFLIYFQGNSAPDKSGLPSDRFSAERTGGSVSTLTIQRTQQEDSAVYLCASRAPGTNTGELFFGEGSRLTVL.

CDR3 in amino acids: CASSHDAGWTEAFF. CDR3 sequence (DNA): TGTGCCAGCAGCCACGACGCAGGGTGGACTGAAGCTTTCTTT. The chain recombines TRBV7-9 with TRBJ1-1; tentative D call: TRBD1 (5 bases). This CDR3 has 14 amino acids. Deletions cut 5 bases from V and 5 bases from J, with 15 bases between. Germline CDR1 SEHNR, CDR2 FQNEAQ (reference sequence).

The chain links TRBV6-5 to TRBJ1-2; D call uncertain. Trimming removed 0 bases from V and 4 bases from J, with 9 bases in between. The CDR3 contains 14 residues. Germline loops: CDR1 MNHEY, CDR2 SVGAGI. The CDR3 nucleotides read TGTGCCAGCAGTTACTCGCCGGGATTCTATGGCTACACCTTC. Translated: CASSYSPGFYGYTF.

The gene calls are TRBV29-1 and TRBJ1-3, with D tentatively TRBD1 (5 bases). The germline V gene encodes CDR1 SQVTM and CDR2 ANQGSEA. The CDR3 runs to 18 residues. The germline V and J ends were trimmed by 6 bases and 4 bases, with 28 bases remaining between them. CDR3 in DNA: TGCAGCGTCCCGGGACGACTGGCCGTCGGGGGAGCCGGAAACACCATATATTTT. Its protein product is CSVPGRLAVGGAGNTIYF.

This clonotype was counted only a few times. The rearrangement joins TRBV20-1 to TRBJ1-6, with D possibly being TRBD1 (6 bases). Trimming took off 6 bases at V and 2 bases at J, with 20 bases between the two ends. CDR1 DFQATT and CDR2 SNEGSKA come from the germline V gene (reference sequence). There are 17 residues in the CDR3. The CDR3 here is CSATPGQQTPYNSPLHF. The CDR3 DNA follows: TGCAGTGCGACGCCGGGACAACAGACCCCCTATAATTCACCCCTCCACTTT.

This clonotype was observed many times. The rearrangement joins TRBV7-2 to TRBJ2-5, with 11 bases aligning to TRBD1. CDR1 SGHTA and CDR2 FQGNSA come from the germline V gene. The ends lost 2 bases at V and 3 bases at J; junction bases unmatched: 8. This CDR3 region has 17 residues. The CDR3 here is CASSLPSDRGQEETQYF. As DNA, the CDR3 is TGTGCCAGCAGCTTACCGTCGGACAGGGGGCAGGAAGAGACCCAGTACTTC.

This clonotype appeared a few times. The V call is TRBV7-8, the J call TRBJ1-1; no definite D call. Germline lookup yields CDR1 SGHVS and CDR2 FQNEAQ. The V end was cut by 1 base, the J end by 2 bases, with 8 bases between. This CDR3 comprises 14 residues. CDR3 in DNA: TGTGCCAGCAGCTTAGAGTGGGTCAACACTGAAGCTTTCTTT. It yields the protein CASSLEWVNTEAFF.

This clonotype came up many times. The chain recombines TRBV7-8 with TRBJ1-3; maybe TRBD1 (6 bases). The germline V gene has CDR1 SGHVS and CDR2 FQNEAQ. The CDR3 is 17 amino acids. V lost 1 base and J 0 bases, leaving 13 bases between the germline ends. In DNA, the CDR3 is TGTGCCAGCAGCTTAGGGGGGCGACCCGTCTCTGGAAACACCATATATTTT. This sequence encodes CASSLGGRPVSGNTIYF.

As for this clonotype: One junction end disagrees with the germline gene, perhaps due to a read error. The V gene is TRBV28, the J gene TRBJ2-1; D may be TRBD1 (5 bases). CDR1 and CDR2 from the germline V gene are MDHEN and SYDVKM. The CDR3 runs 14 residues. The CDR3 nucleotides are TGTGCCAGCAGTTTAAGGGGCTACTACCATGAGCAGTTCTTC. It yields the protein CASSLRGYYHEQFF.

This clonotype was recorded at least ten times. The chain carries TRBV7-6 and TRBJ2-2; the D is unclear. This CDR3 comprises 14 residues. Trimming pared 2 bases from V and 1 base from J, leaving 5 bases between. Germline V gives CDR1 SGHVS, CDR2 FNYEAQ. The DNA for the CDR3 is TGTGCCAGCAGCTTATACCGGAACACCGGGGAGCTGTTTTTT. Translating gives CASSLYRNTGELFF.

J is TRBJ2-3 and V is TRBV20-1; no firm D call. V dropped 0 bases and J dropped 0 bases, with 10 bases sitting between them. Germline values: CDR1 DFQATT, CDR2 SNEGSKA (reference sequence). The CDR3 has 15 amino acids. The CDR3 DNA follows: TGCAGTGCTAGAGATGTGGGGTCTAGCACAGATACGCAGTATTTT. Translated: CSARDVGSSTDTQYF.

The sample holds a few counts of this clonotype. V gene TRBV9 combines with J gene TRBJ1-4, with a weak D call TRBD1 (6 bases). Trimming pared 3 bases from V and 4 bases from J, leaving 10 bases between. The CDR3 loop spans 14 amino acids. Germline CDR1 and CDR2: SGDLS and YYNGEE. CDR3 coding DNA: TGTGCCAGCAGCGCACAGGGAAGTAATGAAAAACTGTTTTTT. Encoded protein: CASSAQGSNEKLFF.

Concerning this clonotype: The missing conserved phenylalanine or tryptophan at the end of this CDR3 makes a read error likely. The rearrangement links TRBV28 to TRBJ1-1; D is unresolved. CDR1 and CDR2 (germline): MDHEN, SYDVKM. This CDR3 region has 14 residues. V lost 6 bases and J 1 base, leaving 12 bases between the germline ends. The CDR3 bases are TGTGCCAGCAGCCTTTCCGGAGGGAACACTGAAGCTTTCCTT. Translation: CASSLSGGNTEAFL.

The chain uses TRBV29-1 and TRBJ2-5, with TRBD1 identical over 10 bases. Trimming at V came to 5 bases and at J to 0 bases, leaving 3 bases not matched to a gene. The germline V gene encodes CDR1 SQVTM and CDR2 ANQGSEA. This CDR3 region has 14 residues. For the CDR3, the DNA is TGCAGCGTTAGGGACAGGGGATACCAAGAGACCCAGTACTTC. Translation gives CSVRDRGYQETQYF.

Many counts were recorded for this clonotype. This chain connects TRBV4-1 to TRBJ2-3, with 9 bases that match TRBD2. CDR3 size: 17 residues. Germline V lookup: CDR1 MGHRA, CDR2 YSYEKL. With 3 bases clipped from V and 5 bases from J, the junction kept 12 bases outside the gene matches. The chain's CDR3 is CASSQGMAGGFKDTQYF. The DNA for the CDR3 is TGCGCCAGCAGCCAGGGAATGGCGGGGGGGTTCAAAGATACGCAGTATTTT.

V is TRBV7-9 and J is TRBJ2-2; 7 bases are shared with TRBD1. Losses at the gene ends were 4 bases for V and 6 bases for J; bases not matched to a gene: 14. Germline assignment: CDR1 SEHNR and CDR2 FQNEAQ (reference sequence). The CDR3 covers 17 residues. The CDR3 nucleotides are TGTGCCAGCAGCTCGAATACAGGGGTGGAATTCTCCGGGGAGCTGTTTTTT. Translated: CASSSNTGVEFSGELFF. The entire variable domain, with the rest obtained from reference TRBV7-9 and TRBJ2-2, is as follows: DTGVSQNPRHKITKRGQNVTFRCDPISEHNRLYWYRQTLGQGPEFLTYFQNEAQLEKSRLLSDRFSAERPKGSFSTLEIQRTEQGDSAMYLCASSSNTGVEFSGELFFGEGSRLTVL.